This TCR beta chain stems from a study of vaccination effects on CD4 cells after COVID-19 (dated by TCRdb to between 2022 and 2023). Regarding the complete study: Two doses of either the BNT162b2 or the mRNA-1273 mRNA SARS-CoV-2 vaccine were administered to participants. The study compared SARS-CoV-2 spike-specific CD4+ TCR repertoires before and after mRNA vaccination in COVID-19 convalescent patients and infection-naive vaccine recipients. A total of 10 COVID-19 convalescent patients and several SARS-CoV-2-naive healthy vaccine recipients were included in the full study. Pre-vaccine samples were collected from a couple of convalescent patients 16 days and one week before the first dose, corresponding to 142 and 148 days after COVID-19 diagnosis. In the study, cultures from other donors were sequenced using the Oncomine TCR Beta short-read assay on an Illumina iSeq 100.

The ViraFEST assay stimulated PBMC with viral peptide pools and then used TCR sequencing to identify antigen-specific CD4+ T cell clonotypes by expansion. After more than nine days of culture, CD4+ T cells were isolated with the EasySep CD4+ T cell isolation kit. PCR-confirmed SARS-CoV-2 infection had occurred in convalescent patients between March and December 2020, before the Alpha, Beta and Delta variants emerged in the United States. Roughly 1.9 million PBMC per well were cultured with approximately 10 ug/ml peptides in IMDM containing roughly 5% human AB serum, around 10 IU/ml IL-2 and gentamicin. On days 3 and 7, half of the culture medium was replaced with fresh IL-2-containing medium. Unless otherwise noted, each peptide stimulation condition was cultured in triplicate wells. PBMC were separated from whole blood using Ficoll-Paque Plus gradient centrifugation and were then either cryopreserved at -140C or used fresh. The QIAamp micro DNA kit was used to extract genomic DNA from the cultured CD4+ T cells.

The investigation overall reported the following: In convalescent patients, the post-vaccine spike-reactive repertoire was composed mainly of new vaccine-induced clones that were largely distinct from infection-induced clones. The study was limited by a small number of convalescent patients, and early post-infection timepoints were lacking. Both infection-induced and vaccine-induced clones contracted markedly at late post-vaccination timepoints, which is consistent with waning T cell responses.

The method behind the library was the immunoSEQ multiplex PCR assay. DNA from the cultured, isolated CD4+ T cells was subjected to TCR beta CDR3 sequencing. Regarding the original processing steps: Non-productive TCR sequences were removed, reads were trimmed to the CDR3 region, and CDR3s of at least 7 amino acids were retained. The MANAFEST web app was used to identify antigen-specific clonotypes by comparing expansion in peptide wells with expansion in reference cultures. Positive clones required FDR<0.05 expansion versus reference and all other wells, odds ratio above 5, and frequency above 0.1% in two replicate wells. Cross-reactive clonotypes were defined as significantly expanded in SARS-CoV-2 spike wells and in at least one common cold coronavirus spike condition. CDR3 similarity was assessed by Levenshtein distance with the stringdist R package, and unrooted trees were built with ape in R 3.6.1. TCRdb's version of the immuneACCESS table is confined to in-frame rearrangements and falls short of the full clone set. An unresolved V gene accounts for under half of the shortfall where checked; the remainder is of unknown origin. From that table come the V and J calls and clone size; the DNA was used to work out D and trimming. The sample has around 40,000 clones on record, roughly 65% of them singletons. The top ten clonotypes cover roughly 30% of the sample.

Note on this clone: Its antigen remains unidentified. No much larger clonotype is one base removed from it; base qualities were not supplied.

The CDR3 contains 15 residues, cysteine and phenylalanine counted. Only the CDR3 portion is preserved as DNA: 45 bases, with reading frame beginning at the first base. Per the germline V gene, MNHEY is the CDR1 and SVGAGI is the CDR2. Trimmed from V: 5 bases; trimmed from J: 0 bases; junction bases lacking a gene match: 6. The rearranged chain carries TRBV6-5 and TRBJ2-7; 8 of the junction bases match TRBD1. This TCR derives from a human donor who had a prior SARS-CoV-2 infection. This specimen consisted of CD4+ T cells from PBMCs cultured with a peptide pool, obtained before COVID-19 vaccination. For the CDR3, the sequence is CASSRTGHLSYEQYF. DNA sequence: TGTGCCAGCAGTAGGACAGGGCACCTCTCCTACGAGCAGTACTTC.